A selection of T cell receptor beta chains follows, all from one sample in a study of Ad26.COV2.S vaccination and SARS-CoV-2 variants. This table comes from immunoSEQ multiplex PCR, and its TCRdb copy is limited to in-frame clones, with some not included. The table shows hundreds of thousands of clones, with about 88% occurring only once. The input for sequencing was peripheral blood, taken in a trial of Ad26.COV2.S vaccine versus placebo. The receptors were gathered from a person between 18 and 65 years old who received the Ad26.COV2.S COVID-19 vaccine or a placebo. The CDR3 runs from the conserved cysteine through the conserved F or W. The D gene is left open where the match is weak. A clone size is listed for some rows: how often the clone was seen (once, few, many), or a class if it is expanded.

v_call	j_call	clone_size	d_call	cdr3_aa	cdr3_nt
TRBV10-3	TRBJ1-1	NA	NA	CAIRRQGPSGNTEAFF	TGTGCCATCAGAAGACAAGGCCCGAGTGGGAACACTGAAGCTTTCTTT
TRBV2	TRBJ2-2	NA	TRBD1	CASTIGRDRVRIGELFF	TGTGCCAGCACTATCGGCAGGGACAGGGTACGGATCGGGGAGCTGTTTTTT
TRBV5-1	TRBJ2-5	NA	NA	CASTPGGGRQETQYF	TGCGCCAGTACCCCCGGTGGGGGGAGACAAGAGACCCAGTACTTC
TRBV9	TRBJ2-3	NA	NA	CASSRDGRYTDTQYF	TGTGCCAGCAGCCGGGACGGGAGATACACAGATACGCAGTATTTT
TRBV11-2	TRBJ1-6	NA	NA	CASSLAHRENSPLHF	TGTGCCAGCAGCTTAGCCCACAGGGAAAATTCACCCCTCCACTTT
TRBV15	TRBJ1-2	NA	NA	CATSRGDRGGYTF	TGTGCCACCAGCAGAGGGGACCGGGGTGGCTACACCTTC
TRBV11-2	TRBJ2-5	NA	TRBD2	CASSSDGRLAGVLRETQYF	TGTGCCAGCAGCTCAGATGGGCGTCTAGCGGGAGTTTTGCGGGAGACCCAGTACTTC
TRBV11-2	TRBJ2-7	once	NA	CASSSWGLKDEQYF	TGTGCCAGCAGCTCCTGGGGGTTGAAGGACGAGCAGTACTTC
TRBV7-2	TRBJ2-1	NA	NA	CASSLYTGNRFNEQFF	TGTGCCAGCAGCTTATATACGGGGAATCGCTTCAATGAGCAGTTCTTC
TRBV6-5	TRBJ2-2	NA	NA	CASRRSITGELFF	TGTGCCAGCAGAAGGTCCATCACCGGGGAGCTGTTTTTT
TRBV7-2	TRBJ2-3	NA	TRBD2	CASTVLVGGASNTQYF	TGTGCCAGCACCGTACTCGTCGGGGGGGCCAGCAATACGCAGTATTTT
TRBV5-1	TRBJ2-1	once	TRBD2	CASTRGGGSYNEQFF	TGCGCCAGCACCCGGGGGGGTGGCTCCTACAATGAGCAGTTCTTC
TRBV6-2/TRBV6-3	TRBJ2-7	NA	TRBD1	CASSFTGGEQYF	TGTGCCAGCAGTTTTACAGGGGGCGAGCAGTACTTC
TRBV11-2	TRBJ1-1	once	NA	CASSLKTVNTEAFF	TGTGCCAGCAGCTTAAAGACAGTGAACACTGAAGCTTTCTTT
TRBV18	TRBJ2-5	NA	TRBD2	CASSPLAGGQETQYF	TGTGCCAGCTCACCCTTAGCGGGAGGGCAAGAGACCCAGTACTTC
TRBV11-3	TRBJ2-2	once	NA	CASSIGTYQNTGELFF	TGTGCCAGCAGCATCGGGACGTATCAGAACACCGGGGAGCTGTTTTTT
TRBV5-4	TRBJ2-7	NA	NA	CASSLLAGESYEQYF	TGTGCCAGCAGCTTGTTGGCAGGGGAATCCTACGAGCAGTACTTC
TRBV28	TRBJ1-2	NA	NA	CASTWGTLGYTF	TGTGCCAGCACCTGGGGGACACTTGGCTACACCTTC
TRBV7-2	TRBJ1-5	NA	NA	CASSLSGQTNQPQHF	TGTGCCAGCAGCCTATCTGGACAGACTAATCAGCCCCAGCATTTT
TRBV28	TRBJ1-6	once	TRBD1	CASRTPGQSSYNSPLHF	TGTGCCAGCAGAACCCCGGGACAGAGCTCCTATAATTCACCCCTCCACTTT
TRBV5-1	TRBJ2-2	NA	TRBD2	CASSFSGGSVGELFF	TGCGCCAGCAGCTTTTCGGGAGGGAGTGTCGGGGAGCTGTTTTTT
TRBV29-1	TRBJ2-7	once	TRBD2	CSVDGGRAYEQYF	TGCAGCGTTGACGGGGGGAGGGCCTACGAGCAGTACTTC
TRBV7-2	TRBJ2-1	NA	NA	CASSFIDEQFF	TGTGCCAGCAGCTTTATAGATGAGCAGTTCTTC
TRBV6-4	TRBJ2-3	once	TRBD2	CASSPTSGGPDTQYF	TGTGCCAGCAGCCCGACTAGCGGGGGCCCAGATACGCAGTATTTT
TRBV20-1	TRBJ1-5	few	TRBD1	CSASALLPGQGEQPQHF	TGCAGTGCTAGTGCCCTTCTACCCGGACAGGGTGAACAGCCCCAGCATTTT
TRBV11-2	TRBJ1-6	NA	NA	CASSVEGPGGSPLHF	TGTGCCAGCAGCGTAGAGGGACCTGGGGGTTCACCCCTCCACTTT
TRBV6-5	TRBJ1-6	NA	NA	CASSYKAVDSPLHF	TGTGCCAGCAGTTACAAGGCAGTAGATTCACCCCTCCACTTT
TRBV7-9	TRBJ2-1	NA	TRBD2	CASSDTSGRNNEQFF	TGTGCCAGCAGCGATACTAGCGGGAGGAACAATGAGCAGTTCTTC
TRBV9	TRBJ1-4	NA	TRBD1	CASSRQGEGEKLFF	TGTGCCAGCAGTCGACAGGGCGAGGGTGAAAAACTGTTTTTT
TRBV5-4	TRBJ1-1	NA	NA	CASSFGTPDTEAFF	TGTGCCAGCAGCTTTGGGACACCCGACACTGAAGCTTTCTTT
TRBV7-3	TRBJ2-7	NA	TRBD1	CASSPTNLDRDQQYF	TGTGCCAGCAGCCCAACAAACCTCGACAGGGACCAGCAGTACTTC
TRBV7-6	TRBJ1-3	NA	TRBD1	CASSPQGQGGNTIYF	TGTGCCAGCAGCCCGCAGGGACAGGGTGGAAACACCATATATTTT
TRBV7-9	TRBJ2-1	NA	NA	CASSLYFENEQFF	TGTGCCAGCAGCTTGTATTTCGAGAATGAGCAGTTCTTC
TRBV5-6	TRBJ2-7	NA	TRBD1	CASRVTVRDRAIEQYF	TGTGCCAGCCGCGTTACCGTCCGGGACAGGGCTATAGAGCAGTACTTC
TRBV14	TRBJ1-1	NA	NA	CASSQDAGAAFF	TGTGCCAGCAGCCAAGATGCGGGGGCGGCTTTCTTT
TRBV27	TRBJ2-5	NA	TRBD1	CASSLRDRQETQYF	TGTGCCAGCAGTTTACGGGACAGGCAAGAGACCCAGTACTTC
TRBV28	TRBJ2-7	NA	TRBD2	CASSLISGSFEQYF	TGTGCCAGCAGTTTAATTAGCGGGAGCTTCGAGCAGTACTTC